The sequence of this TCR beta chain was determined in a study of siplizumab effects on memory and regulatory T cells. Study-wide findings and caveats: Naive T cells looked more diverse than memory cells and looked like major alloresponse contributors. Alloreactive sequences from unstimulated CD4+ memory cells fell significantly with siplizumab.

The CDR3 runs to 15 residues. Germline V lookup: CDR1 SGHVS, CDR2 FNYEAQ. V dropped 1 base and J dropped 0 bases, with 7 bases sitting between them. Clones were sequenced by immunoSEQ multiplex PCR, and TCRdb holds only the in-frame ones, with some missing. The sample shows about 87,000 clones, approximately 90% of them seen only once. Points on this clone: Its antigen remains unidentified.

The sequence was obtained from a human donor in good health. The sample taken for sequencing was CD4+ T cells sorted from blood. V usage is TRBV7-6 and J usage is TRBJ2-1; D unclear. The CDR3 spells CASSLEGFSYNEQFF. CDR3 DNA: TGTGCCAGCAGCTTAGAGGGATTCTCCTACAATGAGCAGTTCTTC.